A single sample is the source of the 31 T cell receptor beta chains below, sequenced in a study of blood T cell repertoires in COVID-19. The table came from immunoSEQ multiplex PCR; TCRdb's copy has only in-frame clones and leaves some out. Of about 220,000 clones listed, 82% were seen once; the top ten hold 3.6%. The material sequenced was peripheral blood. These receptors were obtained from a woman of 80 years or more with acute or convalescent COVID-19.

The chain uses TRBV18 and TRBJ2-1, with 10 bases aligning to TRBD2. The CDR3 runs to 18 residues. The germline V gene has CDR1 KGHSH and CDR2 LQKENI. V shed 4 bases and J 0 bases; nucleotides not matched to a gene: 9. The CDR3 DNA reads TGTGCCAGCTCACTACGACTAGCGGGTCAGAGCTCCTACAATGAGCAGTTCTTC. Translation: CASSLRLAGQSSYNEQFF.

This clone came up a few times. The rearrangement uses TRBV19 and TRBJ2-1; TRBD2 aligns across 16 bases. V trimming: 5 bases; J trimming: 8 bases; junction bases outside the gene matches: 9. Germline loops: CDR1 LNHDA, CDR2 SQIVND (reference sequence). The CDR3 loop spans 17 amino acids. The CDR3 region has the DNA TGTGCCAGTAGTCCGGGGACTAGCGGGGGGGCCGGAGATGAGCAGTTCTTC. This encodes CASSPGTSGGAGDEQFF.

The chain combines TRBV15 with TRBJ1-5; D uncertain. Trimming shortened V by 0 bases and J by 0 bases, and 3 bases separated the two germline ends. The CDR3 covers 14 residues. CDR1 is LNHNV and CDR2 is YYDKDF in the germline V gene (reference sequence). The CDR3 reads CATSRDLSNQPQHF. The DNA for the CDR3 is TGTGCCACCAGCAGAGATCTTAGCAATCAGCCCCAGCATTTT.

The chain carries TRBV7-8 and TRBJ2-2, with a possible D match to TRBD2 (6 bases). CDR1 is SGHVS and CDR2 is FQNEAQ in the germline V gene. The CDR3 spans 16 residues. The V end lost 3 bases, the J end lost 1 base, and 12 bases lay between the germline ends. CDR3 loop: CASSLGWRGNTGELFF. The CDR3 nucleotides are TGTGCCAGCAGCTTGGGCTGGCGGGGGAACACCGGGGAGCTGTTTTTT.

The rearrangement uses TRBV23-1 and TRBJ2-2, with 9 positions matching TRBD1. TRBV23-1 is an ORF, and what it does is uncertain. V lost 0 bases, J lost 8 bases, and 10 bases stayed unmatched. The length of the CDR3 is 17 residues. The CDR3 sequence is CASSQSRDRGRRGELFF. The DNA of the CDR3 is TGCGCCAGCAGTCAATCGAGAGACAGGGGGAGGAGGGGGGAGCTGTTTTTT.

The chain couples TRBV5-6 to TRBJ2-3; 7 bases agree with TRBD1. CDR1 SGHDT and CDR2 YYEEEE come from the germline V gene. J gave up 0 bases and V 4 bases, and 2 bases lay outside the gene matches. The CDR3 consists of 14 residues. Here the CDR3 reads CASSETGSTDTQYF. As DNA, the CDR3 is TGTGCCAGCAGCGAGACAGGGAGCACAGATACGCAGTATTTT.

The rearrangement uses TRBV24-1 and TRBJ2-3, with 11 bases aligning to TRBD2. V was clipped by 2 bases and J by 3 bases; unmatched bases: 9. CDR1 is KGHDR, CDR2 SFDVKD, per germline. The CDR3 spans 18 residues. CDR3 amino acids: CATSDSPLAGGATDTQYF. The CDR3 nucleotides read TGTGCCACCAGTGATTCACCGCTAGCGGGGGGTGCGACAGATACGCAGTATTTT.

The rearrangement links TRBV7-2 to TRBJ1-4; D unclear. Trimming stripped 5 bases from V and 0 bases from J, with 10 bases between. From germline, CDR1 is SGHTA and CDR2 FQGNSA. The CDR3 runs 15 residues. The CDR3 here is CASSRGGPTNEKLFF. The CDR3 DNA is TGTGCCAGCAGCCGCGGAGGGCCAACTAATGAAAAACTGTTTTTT.

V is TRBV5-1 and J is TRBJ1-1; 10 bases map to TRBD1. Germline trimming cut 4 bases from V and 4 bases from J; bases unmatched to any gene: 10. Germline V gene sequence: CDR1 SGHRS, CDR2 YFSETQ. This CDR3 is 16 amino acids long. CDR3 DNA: TGCGCCAGCAGCCCGACAGGGGGCCCCGACGGCACTGAAGCTTTCTTT. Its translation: CASSPTGGPDGTEAFF.

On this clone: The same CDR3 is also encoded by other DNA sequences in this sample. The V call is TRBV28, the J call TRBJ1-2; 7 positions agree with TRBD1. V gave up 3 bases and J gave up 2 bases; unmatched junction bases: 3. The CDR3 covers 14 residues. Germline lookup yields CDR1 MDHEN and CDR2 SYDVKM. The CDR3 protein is CASSFQQGNYGYTF. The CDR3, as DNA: TGTGCCAGCAGTTTCCAACAGGGGAACTATGGCTACACCTTC.

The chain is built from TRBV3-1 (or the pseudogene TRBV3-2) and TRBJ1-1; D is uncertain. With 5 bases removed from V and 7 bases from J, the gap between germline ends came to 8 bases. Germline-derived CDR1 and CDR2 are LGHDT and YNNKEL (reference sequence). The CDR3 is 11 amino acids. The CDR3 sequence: CASSAAGEAFF. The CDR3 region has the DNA TGTGCCAGCAGCGCGGCCGGTGAAGCTTTCTTT.

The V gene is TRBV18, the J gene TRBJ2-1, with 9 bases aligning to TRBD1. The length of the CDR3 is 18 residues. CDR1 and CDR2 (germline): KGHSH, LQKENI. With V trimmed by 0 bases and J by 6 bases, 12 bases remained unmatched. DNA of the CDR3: TGTGCCAGCTCACCACCGTCTCGACAGGGGGGTATTTTCAATGAGCAGTTCTTC. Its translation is CASSPPSRQGGIFNEQFF.

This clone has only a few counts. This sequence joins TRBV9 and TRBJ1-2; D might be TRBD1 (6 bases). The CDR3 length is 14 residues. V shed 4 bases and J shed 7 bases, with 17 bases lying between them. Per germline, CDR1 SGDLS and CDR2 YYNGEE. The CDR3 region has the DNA TGTGCCAGCAGCACCCCCACAGGGTCGGGTGGCTACACCTTC. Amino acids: CASSTPTGSGGYTF. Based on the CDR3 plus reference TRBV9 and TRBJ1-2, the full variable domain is DSGVTQTPKHLITATGQRVTLRCSPRSGDLSVYWYQQSLDQGLQFLIQYYNGEERAKGNILERFSAQQFPDLHSELNLSSLELGDSALYFCASSTPTGSGGYTFGSGTRLTVV.

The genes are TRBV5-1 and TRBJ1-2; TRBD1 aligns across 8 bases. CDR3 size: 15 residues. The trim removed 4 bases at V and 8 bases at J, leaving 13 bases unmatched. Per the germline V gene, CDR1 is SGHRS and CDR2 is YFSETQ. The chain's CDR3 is CASSAETGALYGYTF. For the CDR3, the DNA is TGCGCCAGCAGCGCGGAGACAGGGGCGTTGTACGGCTACACCTTC. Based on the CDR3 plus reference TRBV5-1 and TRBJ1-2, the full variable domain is KAGVTQTPRYLIKTRGQQVTLSCSPISGHRSVSWYQQTPGQGLQFLFEYFSETQRNKGNFPGRFSGRQFSNSRSEMNVSTLELGDSALYLCASSAETGALYGYTFGSGTRLTVV.

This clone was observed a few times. CDR3 in amino acids: CASSWDRGTGELFF. The DNA for the CDR3 is TGTGCCAGCAGCTGGGACAGGGGCACCGGGGAGCTGTTTTTT. The V gene is TRBV5-4, the J gene TRBJ2-2; 10 bases line up with TRBD1. Germline lookup yields CDR1 SGHNT and CDR2 YYREEE (reference sequence). The junction had 0 bases not matched to a gene; V was cut back by 3 bases and J by 4 bases. The CDR3 is made up of 14 amino acids. Full variable domain (outside the CDR3, taken from reference TRBV5-4 and TRBJ2-2): ETGVTQSPTHLIKTRGQQVTLRCSSQSGHNTVSWYQQALGQGPQFIFQYYREEENGRGNFPPRFSGLQFPNYSSELNVNALELDDSALYLCASSWDRGTGELFFGEGSRLTVL.

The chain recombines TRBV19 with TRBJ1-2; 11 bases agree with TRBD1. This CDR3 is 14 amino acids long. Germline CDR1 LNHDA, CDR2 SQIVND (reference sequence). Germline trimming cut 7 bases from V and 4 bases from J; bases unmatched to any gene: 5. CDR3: CASNKDRGLYGYTF. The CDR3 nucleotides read TGTGCCAGTAATAAGGACAGGGGGCTCTATGGCTACACCTTC.

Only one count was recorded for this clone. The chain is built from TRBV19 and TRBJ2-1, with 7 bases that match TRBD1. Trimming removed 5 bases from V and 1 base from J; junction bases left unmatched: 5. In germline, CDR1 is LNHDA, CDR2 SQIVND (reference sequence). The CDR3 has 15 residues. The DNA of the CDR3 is TGTGCCAGTAGTCTTAAACAGGGGTCCTACAATGAGCAGTTCTTC. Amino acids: CASSLKQGSYNEQFF.

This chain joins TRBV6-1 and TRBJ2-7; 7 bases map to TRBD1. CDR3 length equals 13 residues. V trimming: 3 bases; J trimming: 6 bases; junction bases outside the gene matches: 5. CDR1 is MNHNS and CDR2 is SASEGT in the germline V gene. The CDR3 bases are TGTGCCAGCAGTGAGACCAACAGGGGCGAGCAGTACTTC. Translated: CASSETNRGEQYF.

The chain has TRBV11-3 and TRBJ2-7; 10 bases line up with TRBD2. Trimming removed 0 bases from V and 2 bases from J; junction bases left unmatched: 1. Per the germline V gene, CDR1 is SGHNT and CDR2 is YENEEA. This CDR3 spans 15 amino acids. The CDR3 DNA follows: TGTGCCAGCAGCTTAGAACTAGCGGGAACCTACGAGCAGTACTTC. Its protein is CASSLELAGTYEQYF.

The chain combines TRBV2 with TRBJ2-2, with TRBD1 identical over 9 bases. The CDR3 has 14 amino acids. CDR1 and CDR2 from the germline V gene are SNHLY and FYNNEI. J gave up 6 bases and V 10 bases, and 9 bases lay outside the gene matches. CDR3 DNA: TGTGCCACCCGACAGGGGGATATCGCCGGGGAGCTGTTTTTT. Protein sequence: CATRQGDIAGELFF.

DNA of the CDR3: TGTGCCAGCAGTCTACAGGGACGCAATCAGCCCCAGCATTTT. This sequence encodes CASSLQGRNQPQHF. V and J are TRBV2 and TRBJ1-5; D possibly corresponds to TRBD1 (6 bases). The ends were cut back, 5 bases at V and 2 bases at J, with 10 bases in the middle. CDR1 is SNHLY, CDR2 FYNNEI, per germline. This CDR3 has 14 amino acids.

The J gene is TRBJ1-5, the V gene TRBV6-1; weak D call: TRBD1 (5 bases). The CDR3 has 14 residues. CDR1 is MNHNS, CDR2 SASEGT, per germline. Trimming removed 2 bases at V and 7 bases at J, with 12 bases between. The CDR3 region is CASSEQGGNQPQHF. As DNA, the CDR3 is TGTGCCAGCAGTGAACAGGGAGGAAACCAGCCCCAGCATTTT.

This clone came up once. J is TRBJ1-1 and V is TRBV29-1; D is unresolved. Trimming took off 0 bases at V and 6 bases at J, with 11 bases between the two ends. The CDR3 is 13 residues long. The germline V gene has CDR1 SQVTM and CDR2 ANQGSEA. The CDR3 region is CSVEDVVQAEAFF. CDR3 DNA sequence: TGCAGCGTTGAAGACGTGGTGCAGGCTGAAGCTTTCTTT.

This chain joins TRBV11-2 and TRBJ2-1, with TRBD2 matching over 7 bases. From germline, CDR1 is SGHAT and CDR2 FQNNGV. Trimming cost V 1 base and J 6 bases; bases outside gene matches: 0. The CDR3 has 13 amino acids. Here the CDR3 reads CASSLGGGNEQFF. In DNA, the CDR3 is TGTGCCAGCAGCTTAGGCGGGGGCAATGAGCAGTTCTTC.

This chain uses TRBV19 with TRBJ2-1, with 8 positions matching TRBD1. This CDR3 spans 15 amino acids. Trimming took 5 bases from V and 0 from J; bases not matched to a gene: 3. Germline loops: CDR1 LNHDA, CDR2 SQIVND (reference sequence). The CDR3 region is CASSGQGRSYNEQFF. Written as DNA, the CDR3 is TGTGCCAGTAGTGGACAGGGCCGCTCCTACAATGAGCAGTTCTTC.

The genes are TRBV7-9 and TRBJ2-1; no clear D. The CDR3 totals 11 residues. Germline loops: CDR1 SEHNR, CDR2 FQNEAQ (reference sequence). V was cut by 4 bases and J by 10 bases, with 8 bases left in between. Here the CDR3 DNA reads TGTGCCAGCAGCTCAAGCCGAGAGCAGTTCTTC. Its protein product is CASSSSREQFF.

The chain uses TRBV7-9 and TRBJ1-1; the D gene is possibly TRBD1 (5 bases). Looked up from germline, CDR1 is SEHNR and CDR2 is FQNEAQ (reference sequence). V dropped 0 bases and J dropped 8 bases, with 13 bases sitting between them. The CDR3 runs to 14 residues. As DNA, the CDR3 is TGTGCCAGCAGCTTAGCTGGGGCCTCAACGGAAGCTTTCTTT. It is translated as CASSLAGASTEAFF.

The CDR3 protein is CASSLQGGDEKLFF. The CDR3 nucleotides read TGTGCCAGCAGCCTGCAGGGAGGCGATGAAAAACTGTTTTTT. V is TRBV7-9 and J is TRBJ1-4, with D possibly TRBD1 on 5 matching bases. V gave up 5 bases and J gave up 6 bases, with 13 bases separating them. Germline values: CDR1 SEHNR, CDR2 FQNEAQ (reference sequence). The CDR3 has 14 amino acids. The whole variable domain, remainder taken from reference TRBV7-9 and TRBJ1-4, is DTGVSQNPRHKITKRGQNVTFRCDPISEHNRLYWYRQTLGQGPEFLTYFQNEAQLEKSRLLSDRFSAERPKGSFSTLEIQRTEQGDSAMYLCASSLQGGDEKLFFGSGTQLSVL.

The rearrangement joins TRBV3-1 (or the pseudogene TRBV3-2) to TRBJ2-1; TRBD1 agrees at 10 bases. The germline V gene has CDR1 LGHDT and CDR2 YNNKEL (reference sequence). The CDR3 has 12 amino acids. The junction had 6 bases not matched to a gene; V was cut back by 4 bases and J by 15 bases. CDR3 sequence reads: CASSLGQGGRFF. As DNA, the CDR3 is TGTGCCAGCAGCCTTGGACAGGGGGGTAGGTTCTTC.

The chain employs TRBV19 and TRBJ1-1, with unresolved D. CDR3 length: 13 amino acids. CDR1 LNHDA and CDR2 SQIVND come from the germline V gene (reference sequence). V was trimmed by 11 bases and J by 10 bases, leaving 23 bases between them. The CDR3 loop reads CACPEREVTRAFF. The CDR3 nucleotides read TGTGCCTGCCCCGAGAGGGAGGTCACTCGAGCTTTCTTT.

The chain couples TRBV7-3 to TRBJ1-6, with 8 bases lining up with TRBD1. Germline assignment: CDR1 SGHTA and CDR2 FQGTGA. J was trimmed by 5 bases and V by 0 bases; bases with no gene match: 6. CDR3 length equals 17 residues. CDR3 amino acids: CASSLTAGGFDNSPLHF. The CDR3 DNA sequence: TGTGCCAGCAGCTTAACAGCAGGGGGCTTTGATAATTCACCCCTCCACTTT.